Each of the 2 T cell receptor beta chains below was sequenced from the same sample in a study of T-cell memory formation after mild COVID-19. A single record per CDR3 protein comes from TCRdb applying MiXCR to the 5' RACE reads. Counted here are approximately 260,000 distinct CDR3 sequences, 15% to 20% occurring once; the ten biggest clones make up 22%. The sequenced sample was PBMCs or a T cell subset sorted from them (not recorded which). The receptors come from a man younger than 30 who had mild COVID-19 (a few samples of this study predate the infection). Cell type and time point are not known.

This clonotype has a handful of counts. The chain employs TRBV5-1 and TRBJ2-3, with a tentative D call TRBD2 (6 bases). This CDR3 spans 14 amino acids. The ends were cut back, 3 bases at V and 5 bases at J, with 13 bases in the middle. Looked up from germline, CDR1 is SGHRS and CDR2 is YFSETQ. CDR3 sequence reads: CASSYGTLGDTQYF. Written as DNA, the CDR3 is TGCGCCAGCAGCTACGGGACTCTGGGAGATACGCAGTATTTT. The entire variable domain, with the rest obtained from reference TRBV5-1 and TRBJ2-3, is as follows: KAGVTQTPRYLIKTRGQQVTLSCSPISGHRSVSWYQQTPGQGLQFLFEYFSETQRNKGNFPGRFSGRQFSNSRSEMNVSTLELGDSALYLCASSYGTLGDTQYFGPGTRLTVL.

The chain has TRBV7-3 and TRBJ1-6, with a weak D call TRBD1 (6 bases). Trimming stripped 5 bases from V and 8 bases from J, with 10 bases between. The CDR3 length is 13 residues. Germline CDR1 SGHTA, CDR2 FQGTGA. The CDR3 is CASSQGQDSPLHF. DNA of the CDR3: TGTGCCAGCAGCCAGGGGCAGGATTCACCCCTCCACTTT.